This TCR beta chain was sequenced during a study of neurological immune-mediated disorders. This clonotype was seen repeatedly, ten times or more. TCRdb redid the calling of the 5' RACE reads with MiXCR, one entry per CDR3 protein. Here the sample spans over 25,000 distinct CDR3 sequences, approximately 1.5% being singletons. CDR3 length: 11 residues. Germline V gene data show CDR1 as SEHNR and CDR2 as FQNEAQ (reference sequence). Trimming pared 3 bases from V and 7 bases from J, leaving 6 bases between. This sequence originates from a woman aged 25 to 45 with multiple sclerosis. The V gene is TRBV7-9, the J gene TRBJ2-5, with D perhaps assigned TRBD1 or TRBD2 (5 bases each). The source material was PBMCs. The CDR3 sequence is CASSLRGTQYF. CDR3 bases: TGTGCCAGCAGCTTGAGGGGGACCCAGTACTTC.